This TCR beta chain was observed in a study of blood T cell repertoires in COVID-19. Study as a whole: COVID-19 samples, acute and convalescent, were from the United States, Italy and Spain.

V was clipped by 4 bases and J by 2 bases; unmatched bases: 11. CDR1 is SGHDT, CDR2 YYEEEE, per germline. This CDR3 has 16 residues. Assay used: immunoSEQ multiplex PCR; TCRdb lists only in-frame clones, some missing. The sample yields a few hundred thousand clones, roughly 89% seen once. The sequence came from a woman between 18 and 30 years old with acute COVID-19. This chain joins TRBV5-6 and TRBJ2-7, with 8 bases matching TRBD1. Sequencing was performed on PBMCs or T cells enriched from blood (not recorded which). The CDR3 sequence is CASSPRTGLTPYEQYF. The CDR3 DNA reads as TGTGCCAGCAGCCCCCGGACAGGGCTTACTCCCTACGAGCAGTACTTC.